This TCR beta chain originates from a study of T cells in Graves' hyperthyroidism and ophthalmopathy. Background on the study: Before treatment of any kind, peripheral blood was taken at initial diagnosis.

Exclusion followed for patients with uncontrolled infection, other autoimmune disease, pregnancy or lactation. Study-wide results and limits: For ophthalmopathy, model prediction preceded onset by a median roughly 6.2 months. Most thyroid-expanded clonotypes above 0.001 were also found in blood.

This clonotype was counted many times. Its antigen is unidentified. This CDR3 spans 13 amino acids. Deletions cut 2 bases from V and 12 bases from J, with 14 bases between. CDR1 is MNHNS and CDR2 is SASEGT in the germline V gene. Amplified TCR beta CDR3 regions derived from RNA transcripts. Researchers ran a first-round RT-PCR on the TCR CDR3 using the HTBI primer set. Each CDR3 protein is one row after TCRdb ran MiXCR on the multiplex PCR reads. The profile shows 300,000 to 450,000 distinct CDR3 sequences, 18% of them singletons. The sequence derives from a woman in her thirties or forties with Graves' ophthalmopathy. The chain employs TRBV6-1 and TRBJ2-1, with D uncertain. The source material was blood. CDR3: CASSELAAIGQFF. CDR3 DNA: TGTGCCAGCAGTGAACTGGCGGCAATCGGGCAGTTCTTC.